These 27 T cell receptor beta chains share one sample of origin, sequenced in a study of blood T cell repertoires in COVID-19. Sequenced by immunoSEQ multiplex PCR; TCRdb stores in-frame clones only, minus some. The table has about 370,000 clones, roughly 90% seen once. The sequencing sample was made of peripheral blood. The receptors were sampled from a woman in her thirties with COVID-19, enrolled during active disease.

The chain joins TRBV9 to TRBJ2-3, with 8 bases lining up with TRBD2. Germline V gene lookup returns CDR1 SGDLS and CDR2 YYNGEE. J gave up 4 bases and V 3 bases, and 10 bases lay outside the gene matches. This CDR3 region has 16 residues. The CDR3 here is CASSARSGGGADTQYF. The CDR3 coding sequence is TGTGCCAGCAGCGCCCGAAGCGGGGGAGGTGCAGATACGCAGTATTTT.

The V and J genes are TRBV19 and TRBJ1-6; D not certain. V was cut by 9 bases and J by 7 bases, with 10 bases left in between. The CDR3 extends over 12 amino acids. Germline values: CDR1 LNHDA, CDR2 SQIVND (reference sequence). In DNA form, the CDR3 reads TGTGCCAGCAGGAGGGCGAATTCACCCCTCCACTTT. Translation gives CASRRANSPLHF.

In nucleotides, the CDR3 is TGCGCCAGCAGCCAAGGGGTTTGGCAGGGGGCCTACGAGCAGTACTTC. Translation gives CASSQGVWQGAYEQYF. The chain uses TRBV4-3 and TRBJ2-7, with 7 bases identical to TRBD1. The CDR3 consists of 16 residues. V trimming: 1 base; J trimming: 2 bases; junction bases outside the gene matches: 8. Germline CDR1 reads LGHNA; CDR2 reads YSLEER.

V is TRBV3-1 (or the pseudogene TRBV3-2) and J is TRBJ1-2, with D perhaps matching TRBD1 (5 bases). The CDR3 has 15 residues. V was trimmed by 0 bases and J by 2 bases, leaving 10 bases between them. Germline V gives CDR1 LGHDT, CDR2 YNNKEL (reference sequence). CDR3: CASSQDRGRNYGYTF. CDR3 sequence (DNA): TGTGCCAGCAGCCAAGATAGGGGTCGGAACTATGGCTACACCTTC.

The chain employs TRBV10-3 and TRBJ1-2; the match to TRBD1 covers 8 bases. With 6 bases clipped from V and 4 bases from J, the junction kept 13 bases outside the gene matches. This CDR3 has 16 amino acids. The germline gives CDR1 ENHRY, CDR2 SYGVKD. CDR3 DNA: TGTGCCATCAGGGCTGATTCAGGGGGCGCGGGCTATGGCTACACCTTC. It is translated as CAIRADSGGAGYGYTF.

The rearrangement joins TRBV6-2 or TRBV6-3 to TRBJ1-1; 10 nucleotides align to TRBD1. The junction had 4 bases not matched to a gene; V was cut back by 6 bases and J by 6 bases. CDR1 is MNHEY and CDR2 is SVGEGT in the germline V gene. This CDR3 is built from 13 residues. The CDR3 DNA reads as TGTGCCAGCAGCCAAGGGACAGGGGCTGAAGCTTTCTTT. It encodes CASSQGTGAEAFF.

CDR3 residues: CASSPSGLAGGSGANVLTF. The CDR3 bases are TGTGCCAGCAGCCCCTCCGGACTAGCGGGGGGCTCTGGGGCCAACGTCCTGACTTTC. The chain carries TRBV4-2 and TRBJ2-6, with TRBD2 matching 14 bases. The CDR3 totals 19 residues. With V trimmed by 4 bases and J by 0 bases, 5 bases remained unmatched. CDR1 and CDR2 from the germline V gene are LGHNA and YNFKEQ.

This chain uses TRBV11-2 with TRBJ2-7; 12 bases agree with TRBD2. This CDR3 spans 17 amino acids. With V trimmed by 5 bases and J by 9 bases, 17 bases remained unmatched. Germline CDR1 and CDR2: SGHAT and FQNNGV. The CDR3 is CASSPLGLAGPRDGQYV. The CDR3 nucleotides are TGTGCCAGCAGCCCCCTCGGACTAGCGGGACCGAGGGATGGGCAGTACGTC.

In this sample, this clone turned up once. The rearrangement joins TRBV10-3 to TRBJ2-3; TRBD2 matches 12 bases. This CDR3 contains 16 residues. Germline CDR1 ENHRY, CDR2 SYGVKD. The V gene end was trimmed by 3 bases and the J gene end by 4 bases; junction bases not matched to a gene: 5. CDR3 nucleotides: TGTGCCATCAGTGACCCTAGCGGGGGGGCTGCAGATACGCAGTATTTT. Translating gives CAISDPSGGAADTQYF.

The chain has TRBV24-1 and TRBJ2-1; tentative D call: TRBD2 (7 bases). Trimming shortened V by 1 base and J by 9 bases, and 18 bases separated the two germline ends. Germline CDR1 reads KGHDR; CDR2 reads SFDVKD. This CDR3 is 16 amino acids long. The CDR3 DNA reads as TGTGCCACCAGTGATTTTACGCGGGGGCGAGGGGGTGAGCAGTTCTTC. As protein: CATSDFTRGRGGEQFF.

The DNA for the CDR3 is TGTGCCAGCAGCGTATCTCCTCAAGAGACCCAGTACTTC. It specifies CASSVSPQETQYF. The V gene is TRBV9, the J gene TRBJ2-5; D gene uncertain. CDR3 length: 13 residues. Germline CDR1 reads SGDLS; CDR2 reads YYNGEE. V lost 1 base and J 2 bases, leaving 6 bases between the germline ends.

The V gene is TRBV27, the J gene TRBJ1-1, with 7 bases aligning to TRBD1. CDR3 length: 18 residues. In germline, CDR1 is MNHEY, CDR2 SMNVEV (reference sequence). With 6 bases clipped from V and 1 base from J, the junction kept 17 bases outside the gene matches. CDR3 in amino acids: CASSPRRGLLGGNTEAFF. CDR3 nucleotide sequence: TGTGCCAGCAGCCCGAGAAGGGGGCTATTAGGGGGGAACACTGAAGCTTTCTTT.

J is TRBJ1-2 and V is TRBV2; 7 nucleotides line up with TRBD1. There are 12 residues in the CDR3. V shed 7 bases and J 6 bases; nucleotides not matched to a gene: 5. CDR1 and CDR2 from the germline V gene are SNHLY and FYNNEI. CDR3 sequence reads: CASNRGGHGYTF. The DNA for the CDR3 is TGTGCCAGCAACAGGGGAGGCCATGGCTACACCTTC.

The CDR3 coding sequence is TGTGCCAGCAGCGCTAGGAGGACTAGCGGATACGAGCAGTACGTC. Translation: CASSARRTSGYEQYV. The V call is TRBV2, the J call TRBJ2-7; 10 bases map to TRBD2. This CDR3 comprises 15 residues. The junction had 9 bases not matched to a gene; V was cut back by 6 bases and J by 4 bases. Germline loops: CDR1 SNHLY, CDR2 FYNNEI.

This rearrangement joins TRBV19 to TRBJ1-5, with no clear D. This CDR3 has 13 residues. V lost 5 bases to trimming and J lost 4 bases, with 9 bases between them. Germline V gene sequence: CDR1 LNHDA, CDR2 SQIVND (reference sequence). CDR3 sequence (DNA): TGTGCCAGTAGTGGTAGAGAAAATCAGCCCCAGCATTTT. Its protein product is CASSGRENQPQHF.

This clone was observed once. The gene calls are TRBV19 and TRBJ2-1; D perhaps matches TRBD2 (7 bases). The CDR3 totals 15 residues. The ends were cut back, 2 bases at V and 4 bases at J, with 12 bases in the middle. Germline CDR1 and CDR2: LNHDA and SQIVND (reference sequence). The CDR3 DNA reads as TGTGCCAGTAGTATAAACGGGGGGCTGTACAATGAGCAGTTCTTC. Its protein is CASSINGGLYNEQFF.

The chain joins TRBV28 to TRBJ2-1; 9 positions match TRBD2. CDR1 and CDR2 (germline): MDHEN, SYDVKM. V dropped 4 bases and J dropped 2; count of bases not matched to a gene: 9. CDR3 size: 17 residues. The CDR3 loop reads CASSSLSGGTPYNEQFF. The CDR3 DNA sequence: TGTGCCAGCAGTTCCCTCAGCGGGGGGACCCCCTACAATGAGCAGTTCTTC.

V is TRBV19 and J is TRBJ2-2; 8 bases line up with TRBD1. V shed 6 bases and J 6 bases; nucleotides not matched to a gene: 12. The CDR3 loop spans 16 amino acids. Germline CDR1 reads LNHDA; CDR2 reads SQIVND (reference sequence). The chain's CDR3 is CASRFGTGAFPGELFF. CDR3 nucleotide sequence: TGTGCCAGTAGATTCGGGACAGGAGCCTTTCCCGGGGAGCTGTTTTTT. Full variable domain (rest looked up from reference TRBV19 and TRBJ2-2): DGGITQSPKYLFRKEGQNVTLSCEQNLNHDAMYWYRQDPGQGLRLIYYSQIVNDFQKGDIAEGYSVSREKKESFPLTVTSAQKNPTAFYLCASRFGTGAFPGELFFGEGSRLTVL.

The CDR3 spells CASSLSLGQGGNYGYTF. The CDR3 region has the DNA TGCGCCAGCAGCCTTTCCCTGGGGCAGGGTGGCAACTATGGCTACACCTTC. V and J are TRBV4-1 and TRBJ1-2; D is possibly TRBD1 (5 bases). The V gene's germline CDR1 is MGHRA and CDR2 YSYEKL. The CDR3 loop spans 17 amino acids. Trimming shortened V by 4 bases and J by 2 bases, and 20 bases separated the two germline ends.

The rearrangement uses TRBV9 and TRBJ2-2; no clear D. The germline V and J ends were trimmed by 6 bases and 9 bases, with 9 bases remaining between them. CDR3 length: 11 residues. Germline CDR1 reads SGDLS; CDR2 reads YYNGEE. The CDR3 DNA reads as TGTGCCAGCACCACCGACAGGGAGCTGTTTTTT. Translating gives CASTTDRELFF.

The chain couples TRBV24-1 to TRBJ2-3; TRBD2 matches 10 bases. The CDR3 spans 19 residues. CDR1 is KGHDR and CDR2 is SFDVKD in the germline V gene. The ends lost 3 bases at V and 4 bases at J; junction bases unmatched: 15. The CDR3 reads CATSDNQALAGDGPDTQYF. As DNA, the CDR3 is TGTGCCACCAGTGATAACCAAGCCCTAGCGGGAGATGGGCCAGATACGCAGTATTTT.

This clone showed up just once. J is TRBJ2-1 and V is TRBV7-9; no definite D call. Germline CDR1 is SEHNR and CDR2 is FQNEAQ (reference sequence). V was trimmed by 4 bases and J by 6 bases, leaving 13 bases between them. This CDR3 contains 14 residues. DNA of the CDR3: TGTGCCAGCAGCTCATCGGGTTTAACCAATGAGCAGTTCTTC. Translating gives CASSSSGLTNEQFF.

The J gene is TRBJ1-1, the V gene TRBV4-3; 12 bases are shared with TRBD1. CDR3 length equals 17 residues. Looked up from germline, CDR1 is LGHNA and CDR2 is YSLEER. V was pared by 4 bases and J by 4 bases, with 10 bases of the junction left unmatched. CDR3 loop: CASSPIAGTGGLTEAFF. CDR3 DNA sequence: TGCGCCAGCAGCCCAATCGCGGGGACAGGGGGCCTCACTGAAGCTTTCTTT.

This chain connects TRBV4-1 to TRBJ1-2; unclear D gene. The CDR3 runs to 15 residues. From germline, CDR1 is MGHRA and CDR2 YSYEKL. V lost 4 bases to trimming and J lost 5 bases, with 17 bases between them. The CDR3 spells CASSLLFEEPYGYTF. The CDR3 nucleotides read TGCGCCAGCAGCCTCCTTTTCGAGGAGCCGTATGGCTACACCTTC.

The chain has TRBV7-9 and TRBJ2-1, with 9 bases identical to TRBD2. V was clipped by 4 bases and J by 7 bases; unmatched bases: 8. Germline CDR1 reads SEHNR; CDR2 reads FQNEAQ (reference sequence). CDR3 size: 15 residues. For the CDR3, the DNA is TGTGCCAGCAGCTCAAGACTAGCGGCTAAAAATGAGCAGTTCTTC. Protein: CASSSRLAAKNEQFF.

The chain uses TRBV12-3 or TRBV12-4 and TRBJ2-5, with D perhaps TRBD2 (6 bases). Trimming removed 4 bases at V and 7 bases at J, with 13 bases between. The CDR3 runs to 13 residues. This CDR3 is CASSSSGLGTQYF. CDR3 bases: TGTGCCAGCAGTTCGTCGGGACTTGGGACCCAGTACTTC.

CDR3 amino acids: CASSLDTNNYNEQFF. In nucleotides, the CDR3 is TGCGCCAGCAGCTTGGACACTAACAACTACAATGAGCAGTTCTTC. V usage is TRBV5-1 and J usage is TRBJ2-1, with unresolved D. CDR1 is SGHRS, CDR2 YFSETQ, per germline. The CDR3 has 15 residues. The V gene lost 0 bases and the J gene lost 3 bases, with 10 bases spanning the gap.